The rows below give T cell receptor beta chains drawn from one sample of a study of OX40 agonist ivuxolimab in advanced cancers. Here immunoSEQ multiplex PCR was the method, and the copy in TCRdb shows in-frame clones only, minus some. The sample gives about 55,000 clones, roughly 80% of which show up once; over 3.5% is in the top ten. The sequences come from CD4+ or CD8+ T cells sorted from blood, collected in a trial of the OX40 agonist ivuxolimab. All receptors derive from an adult with an advanced solid tumor such as melanoma, head and neck, liver or kidney cancer. Both conserved end residues are part of each CDR3. The order of the fields is D gene, clone size, V gene, J gene, CDR3 protein. D genes are given only for firm matches. For some rows the clone size is stated as once, few or many, or as a class when expanded; others skip it.

d_gene: -; abundance: -; v_gene: TRBV18; j_gene: TRBJ2-1; CDR3aa: CASSPPRSSSYNEQFF
d_gene: TRBD2; abundance: few; v_gene: TRBV5-6; j_gene: TRBJ2-5; CDR3aa: CASSFRGGRETQYF
d_gene: -; abundance: -; v_gene: TRBV6-5; j_gene: TRBJ1-1; CDR3aa: CASRIDGTGGTEAFF
d_gene: -; abundance: -; v_gene: TRBV19; j_gene: TRBJ2-7; CDR3aa: CASTSKVGGNSYEQYF
d_gene: -; abundance: -; v_gene: TRBV5-1; j_gene: TRBJ1-6; CDR3aa: CASSLGVQDSTLHF
d_gene: TRBD1; abundance: -; v_gene: TRBV18; j_gene: TRBJ1-5; CDR3aa: CASSPNSQGATNQPQHF
d_gene: -; abundance: -; v_gene: TRBV5-1; j_gene: TRBJ1-6; CDR3aa: CASSSSLGGDSKNSPLHF
d_gene: -; abundance: once; v_gene: TRBV5-4; j_gene: TRBJ2-7; CDR3aa: CASSVKDGSSYEQYF
d_gene: -; abundance: once; v_gene: TRBV28; j_gene: TRBJ2-4; CDR3aa: CATVDTRRIQYF
d_gene: TRBD1; abundance: -; v_gene: TRBV7-2; j_gene: TRBJ2-7; CDR3aa: CASSLAPGQHYEQYF
d_gene: TRBD1; abundance: -; v_gene: TRBV7-3; j_gene: TRBJ2-2; CDR3aa: CASSHGTGDTGELFF
d_gene: -; abundance: -; v_gene: TRBV9; j_gene: TRBJ2-7; CDR3aa: CASSMDGSSYEQYF
d_gene: TRBD1; abundance: few; v_gene: TRBV7-8; j_gene: TRBJ1-6; CDR3aa: CASSPYRGQVNNSPLHF
d_gene: TRBD1; abundance: -; v_gene: TRBV29-1; j_gene: TRBJ1-5; CDR3aa: CSVGGQVNQPQHF
d_gene: TRBD1; abundance: -; v_gene: TRBV28; j_gene: TRBJ1-2; CDR3aa: CASRKGARDGYTF
d_gene: TRBD1; abundance: -; v_gene: TRBV11-2; j_gene: TRBJ2-4; CDR3aa: CASSPKQGAAKNIQYF
d_gene: TRBD1; abundance: -; v_gene: TRBV28; j_gene: TRBJ2-3; CDR3aa: CASSVNRGNTDTQYF
d_gene: -; abundance: -; v_gene: TRBV6-6; j_gene: TRBJ1-1; CDR3aa: CASSYAINTEAFF
d_gene: -; abundance: few; v_gene: TRBV9; j_gene: TRBJ2-3; CDR3aa: CASSVGGNTDTQYF
d_gene: -; abundance: -; v_gene: TRBV19; j_gene: TRBJ1-3; CDR3aa: CASSGLQGNTIYF
d_gene: TRBD1; abundance: -; v_gene: TRBV19; j_gene: TRBJ1-5; CDR3aa: CASQTGGGVYSNQPQHF
d_gene: -; abundance: -; v_gene: TRBV6-1; j_gene: TRBJ1-1; CDR3aa: CASLGLDRGTEAFF
d_gene: -; abundance: -; v_gene: TRBV30; j_gene: TRBJ1-5; CDR3aa: CAWSVEGNQPQHF
d_gene: -; abundance: -; v_gene: TRBV18; j_gene: TRBJ1-5; CDR3aa: CASSSTDNYQPQHF
d_gene: -; abundance: -; v_gene: TRBV19; j_gene: TRBJ2-5; CDR3aa: CASRDGAGQETQYF
d_gene: -; abundance: -; v_gene: TRBV28; j_gene: TRBJ1-6; CDR3aa: CASSSPGSIRESPLHF
d_gene: TRBD1; abundance: once; v_gene: TRBV9; j_gene: TRBJ2-6; CDR3aa: CASSATRTGGYSGANVLTF
d_gene: TRBD1; abundance: -; v_gene: TRBV15; j_gene: TRBJ2-5; CDR3aa: CATSRDDTGGTQYF
d_gene: TRBD1; abundance: -; v_gene: TRBV19; j_gene: TRBJ1-1; CDR3aa: CASSMNRGTEAFF
d_gene: -; abundance: once; v_gene: TRBV6-5; j_gene: TRBJ1-2; CDR3aa: CASRDRGYTF
d_gene: TRBD2; abundance: once; v_gene: TRBV29-1; j_gene: TRBJ2-3; CDR3aa: CSAEGLAGGTDTQYF
d_gene: TRBD1; abundance: -; v_gene: TRBV6-5; j_gene: TRBJ1-6; CDR3aa: CASTGGQGHNSPLHF
d_gene: TRBD2; abundance: -; v_gene: TRBV2; j_gene: TRBJ2-5; CDR3aa: CASSRPSGLGGQETQYF
d_gene: -; abundance: -; v_gene: TRBV7-7; j_gene: TRBJ2-3; CDR3aa: CASSLSPGDTQYF
d_gene: -; abundance: -; v_gene: TRBV7-8; j_gene: TRBJ2-6; CDR3aa: CASSRDTHQGSGANVLTF
d_gene: -; abundance: -; v_gene: TRBV18; j_gene: TRBJ2-3; CDR3aa: CASFDTILDTQYF
d_gene: -; abundance: -; v_gene: TRBV27; j_gene: TRBJ2-7; CDR3aa: CASSLRVSYEQYF
d_gene: TRBD1; abundance: -; v_gene: TRBV27; j_gene: TRBJ1-4; CDR3aa: CASSFPEGQYREKLFF
d_gene: -; abundance: -; v_gene: TRBV18; j_gene: TRBJ2-5; CDR3aa: CASSLIGETQYF
d_gene: -; abundance: -; v_gene: TRBV9; j_gene: TRBJ2-1; CDR3aa: CASSVGHTNNEQFF
d_gene: -; abundance: -; v_gene: TRBV7-9; j_gene: TRBJ2-2; CDR3aa: CASSLMNTGELFF
d_gene: -; abundance: -; v_gene: TRBV30; j_gene: TRBJ2-5; CDR3aa: CAWSAWSEETQYF
d_gene: -; abundance: few; v_gene: TRBV2; j_gene: TRBJ1-2; CDR3aa: CASSEQDPNYGYTF
d_gene: -; abundance: -; v_gene: TRBV4-3; j_gene: TRBJ2-3; CDR3aa: CASSQDRYDTQYF
d_gene: -; abundance: once; v_gene: TRBV19; j_gene: TRBJ1-5; CDR3aa: CASSIDKDIGPQHF
d_gene: -; abundance: -; v_gene: TRBV30; j_gene: TRBJ1-5; CDR3aa: CAWNSGGNQPQHF
d_gene: TRBD1; abundance: -; v_gene: TRBV19; j_gene: TRBJ2-7; CDR3aa: CASAGTGGNEQYF
d_gene: TRBD2; abundance: -; v_gene: TRBV5-1; j_gene: TRBJ2-1; CDR3aa: CASSLATSIDNEQFF
d_gene: TRBD1; abundance: -; v_gene: TRBV7-9; j_gene: TRBJ2-1; CDR3aa: CAGIKQGAYNEQFF
d_gene: -; abundance: -; v_gene: TRBV19; j_gene: TRBJ2-2; CDR3aa: CASSNGVWGRNTGELFF
d_gene: -; abundance: -; v_gene: TRBV7-6; j_gene: TRBJ1-1; CDR3aa: CASSPRPGDTEAFF
d_gene: -; abundance: -; v_gene: TRBV2; j_gene: TRBJ2-7; CDR3aa: CASSVQGYEQYF
d_gene: TRBD1; abundance: -; v_gene: TRBV28; j_gene: TRBJ1-4; CDR3aa: CASGGTGVNEKLFF
d_gene: -; abundance: few; v_gene: TRBV7-2; j_gene: TRBJ2-7; CDR3aa: CASSKGYEQYF
d_gene: -; abundance: few; v_gene: TRBV7-2; j_gene: TRBJ2-5; CDR3aa: CASSSRRGAETQYF
d_gene: -; abundance: -; v_gene: TRBV11-1; j_gene: -; CDR3aa: CASSLDRYEQYF
d_gene: -; abundance: -; v_gene: TRBV10-3; j_gene: TRBJ2-7; CDR3aa: CAISVFEGNYEQYF
d_gene: -; abundance: -; v_gene: TRBV14; j_gene: TRBJ1-6; CDR3aa: CASSQVGGDPLGLHF
d_gene: TRBD1; abundance: -; v_gene: TRBV10-3; j_gene: TRBJ1-4; CDR3aa: CAISELGGGPNEKLFF
d_gene: -; abundance: -; v_gene: TRBV6-5; j_gene: TRBJ2-7; CDR3aa: CASSYSYNPYEQYF